This T cell receptor (beta chain) originates from a study of blood T cells in healthy people across ages. Findings and limits, study-wide: Higher diversity and more naive CD4+ cells were features of long-lived donors, compared to aged donors.

V lost 6 bases to trimming and J lost 1 base, with 10 bases between them. This CDR3 spans 14 amino acids. The germline CDR1 and CDR2 sequences are SGHAT and FQNNGV. Then a second PCR, running roughly 7 to 12 cycles, was carried out with a sample-barcoded 5' primer and a J-beta primer mix. MiXCR, applied by TCRdb to the 5' RACE reads, yields one record per CDR3 protein. The sample has 1,500,000 or so distinct CDR3 sequences, 35% to 45% seen once; the top ten hold over 3.5%. For this clonotype: What it binds is unknown.

Sequencing input: blood. The clonotype was recovered from a woman aged 18-29 years in good health. The chain uses TRBV11-2 and TRBJ2-1; unclear D gene. The CDR3 nucleotides read TGTGCCAGCAGAAACCCCGGGTCCTACAATGAGCAGTTCTTC. This gives the protein CASRNPGSYNEQFF.